These T cell receptor beta chains were read from a single sample in a study of blood T cell repertoires in COVID-19. Some clones are missing from TCRdb's copy, which holds only in-frame ones; the method was immunoSEQ multiplex PCR. Among some 110,000 clones, around 85% were seen once, and the ten largest hold 2.5% to 3.5%. Input material: peripheral blood. These receptors came from a woman of 80 years or more with COVID-19, enrolled during active disease. CDR3s include the opening cysteine and the closing phenylalanine or tryptophan.

cdr3_length: 15
v_call: TRBV5-4
j_call: TRBJ1-6
cdr3_aa: CASSRPQGDNSPLHF

cdr3_length: 13
v_call: TRBV14
j_call: TRBJ1-1
cdr3_aa: CASSQAQGTEAFF

cdr3_length: 16
v_call: TRBV25-1
j_call: TRBJ1-5
cdr3_aa: CAAKEGDRSIGQPQHF

cdr3_length: 14
v_call: TRBV29-1
j_call: TRBJ2-3
cdr3_aa: CSTGQGGGWDTQYF

cdr3_length: 15
v_call: TRBV7-2
j_call: TRBJ2-5
cdr3_aa: CASSLAAGAGETQYF

cdr3_length: 15
v_call: TRBV18
j_call: TRBJ1-5
cdr3_aa: CASSPLGQGGQPQHF

cdr3_length: 15
v_call: TRBV28
j_call: TRBJ1-2
cdr3_aa: CASSPQGSGDYGYTF

cdr3_length: 16
v_call: TRBV11-2
j_call: TRBJ2-6
cdr3_aa: CASSLGGTSGANVLTF

cdr3_length: 14
v_call: TRBV19
j_call: TRBJ2-1
cdr3_aa: CASWGGLTWNEQFF

cdr3_length: 13
v_call: TRBV11-3
j_call: TRBJ2-3
cdr3_aa: CASSIPGEYTQYF

cdr3_length: 12
v_call: TRBV28
j_call: TRBJ2-7
cdr3_aa: CASSSTDYEQYF

cdr3_length: 16
v_call: TRBV9
j_call: TRBJ2-7
cdr3_aa: CASSVEASGLPYEQYF

cdr3_length: 17
v_call: TRBV5-6
j_call: TRBJ2-3
cdr3_aa: CASSLVFGQGVTDTQYF

cdr3_length: 15
v_call: TRBV6-5
j_call: TRBJ1-3
cdr3_aa: CASSKRQDSGNTIYF

cdr3_length: 16
v_call: TRBV7-8
j_call: TRBJ2-7
cdr3_aa: CASSLDPVPRSYEQYF

cdr3_length: 14
v_call: TRBV24-1
j_call: TRBJ1-5
cdr3_aa: CATSDFWSGQPQHF

cdr3_length: 15
v_call: TRBV5-4
j_call: TRBJ2-7
cdr3_aa: CASSFSNSALYEQYF

cdr3_length: 11
v_call: TRBV5-6
j_call: TRBJ2-4
cdr3_aa: CASSLGGTQYF

cdr3_length: 12
v_call: TRBV28
j_call: TRBJ1-2
cdr3_aa: CASSPGSLGYTF

cdr3_length: 15
v_call: TRBV7-3
j_call: TRBJ2-1
cdr3_aa: CASNLLAGGPNEQFF

cdr3_length: 14
v_call: TRBV19
j_call: TRBJ2-7
cdr3_aa: CASSPGIRGGEQYF

cdr3_length: 16
v_call: TRBV5-4
j_call: TRBJ1-2
cdr3_aa: CASSIAGTGNSYGYTF

cdr3_length: 14
v_call: TRBV29-1
j_call: TRBJ1-1
cdr3_aa: CSVEGPGAGTEAFF